Included here is one TCR beta chain sequence, with context. Its specificity is unknown. This sample was included in a study of shared clonotypes between healthy human individuals. Sequencing used immunoSEQ multiplex PCR; TCRdb keeps in-frame clones, though not all of them. The data show some 2.1 million clones, 90% to 95% seen once. Findings and caveats of the study: Generally, estimated richness proved larger in naive subsets than it did in memory subsets.

Germline CDR1 reads LNHDA; CDR2 reads SQIVND (reference sequence). CDR3 length: 17 residues. Trimming shortened V by 1 base and J by 0 bases, and 10 bases separated the two germline ends. Every one of the donors was a Caucasian adult that lived in Nashville, Tennessee. The sequenced sample consisted of naive CD4+ T cells sorted from blood. Subset: CD45RA+ positively selected. The source of this sequence is a young man in good health. The chain links TRBV19 to TRBJ2-6, with D possibly called TRBD1 or TRBD2 (5 bases each). DNA of the CDR3: TGTGCCAGTAGTATAGGGAGGCAGGGCTCTGGGGCCAACGTCCTGACTTTC. This translates into CASSIGRQGSGANVLTF.